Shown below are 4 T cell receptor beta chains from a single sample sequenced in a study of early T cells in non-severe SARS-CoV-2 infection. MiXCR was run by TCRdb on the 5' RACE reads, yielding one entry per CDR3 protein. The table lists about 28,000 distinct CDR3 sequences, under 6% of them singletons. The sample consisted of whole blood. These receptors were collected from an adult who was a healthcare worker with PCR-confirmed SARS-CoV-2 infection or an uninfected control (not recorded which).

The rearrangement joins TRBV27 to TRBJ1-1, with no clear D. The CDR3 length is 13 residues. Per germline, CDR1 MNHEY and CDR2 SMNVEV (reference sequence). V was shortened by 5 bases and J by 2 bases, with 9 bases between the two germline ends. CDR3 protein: CASSRYSNTEAFF. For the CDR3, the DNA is TGTGCCAGCAGTAGGTACAGCAACACTGAAGCTTTCTTT.

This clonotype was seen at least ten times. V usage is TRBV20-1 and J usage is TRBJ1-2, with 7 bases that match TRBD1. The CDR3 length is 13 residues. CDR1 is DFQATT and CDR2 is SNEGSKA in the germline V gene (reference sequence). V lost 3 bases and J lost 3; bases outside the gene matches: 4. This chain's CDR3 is CSARSGTDYGYTF. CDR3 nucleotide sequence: TGCAGTGCTAGGAGTGGGACAGACTATGGCTACACCTTC.

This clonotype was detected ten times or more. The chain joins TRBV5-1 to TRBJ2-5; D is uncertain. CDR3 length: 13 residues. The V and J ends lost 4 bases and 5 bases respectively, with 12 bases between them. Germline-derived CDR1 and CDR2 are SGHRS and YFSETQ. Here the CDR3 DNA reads TGCGCCAGCAGCCCCTCCTGGATGGAGACCCAGTACTTC. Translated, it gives CASSPSWMETQYF.

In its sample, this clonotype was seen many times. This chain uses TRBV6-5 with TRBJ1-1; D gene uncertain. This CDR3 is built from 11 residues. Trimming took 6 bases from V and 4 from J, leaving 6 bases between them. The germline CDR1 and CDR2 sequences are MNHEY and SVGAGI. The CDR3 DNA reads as TGTGCCAGCAGAGGAGGCACTGAAGCTTTCTTT. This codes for CASRGGTEAFF.